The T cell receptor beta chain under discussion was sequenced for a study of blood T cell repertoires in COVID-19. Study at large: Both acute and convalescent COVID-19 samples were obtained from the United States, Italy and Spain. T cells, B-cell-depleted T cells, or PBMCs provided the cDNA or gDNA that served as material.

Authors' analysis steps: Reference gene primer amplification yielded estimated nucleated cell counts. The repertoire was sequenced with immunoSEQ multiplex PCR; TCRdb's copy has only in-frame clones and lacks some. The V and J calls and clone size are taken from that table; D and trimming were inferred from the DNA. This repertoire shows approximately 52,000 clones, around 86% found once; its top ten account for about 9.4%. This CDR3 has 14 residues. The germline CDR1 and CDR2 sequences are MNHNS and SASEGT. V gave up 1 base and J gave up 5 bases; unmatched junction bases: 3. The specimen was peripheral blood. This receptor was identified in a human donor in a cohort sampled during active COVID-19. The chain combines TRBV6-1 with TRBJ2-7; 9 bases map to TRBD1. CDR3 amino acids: CASSEDRGLHEQYF. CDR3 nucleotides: TGTGCCAGCAGTGAAGACAGGGGGCTCCACGAGCAGTACTTC.